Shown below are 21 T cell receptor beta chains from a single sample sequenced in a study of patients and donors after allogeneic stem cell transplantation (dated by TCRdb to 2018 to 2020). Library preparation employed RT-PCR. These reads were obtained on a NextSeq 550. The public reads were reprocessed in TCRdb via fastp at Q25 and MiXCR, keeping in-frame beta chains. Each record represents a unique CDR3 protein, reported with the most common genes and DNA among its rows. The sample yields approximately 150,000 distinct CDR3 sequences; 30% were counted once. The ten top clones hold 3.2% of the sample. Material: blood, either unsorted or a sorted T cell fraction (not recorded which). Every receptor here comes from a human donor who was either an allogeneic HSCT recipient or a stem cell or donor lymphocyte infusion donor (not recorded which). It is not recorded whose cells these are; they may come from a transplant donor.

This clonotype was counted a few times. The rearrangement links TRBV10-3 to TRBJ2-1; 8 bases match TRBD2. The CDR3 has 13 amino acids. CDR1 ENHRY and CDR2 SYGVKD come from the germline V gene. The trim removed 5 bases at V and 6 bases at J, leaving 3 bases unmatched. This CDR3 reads CAISPGTSNEQFF. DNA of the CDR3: TGTGCCATCAGTCCCGGGACTAGCAATGAGCAGTTCTTC.

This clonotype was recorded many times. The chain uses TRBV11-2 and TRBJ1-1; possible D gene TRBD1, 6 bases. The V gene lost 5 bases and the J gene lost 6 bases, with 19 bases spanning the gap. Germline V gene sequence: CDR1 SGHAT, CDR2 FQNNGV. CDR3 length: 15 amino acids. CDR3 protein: CASSLGIRDIAEAFF. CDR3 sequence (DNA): TGTGCCAGCAGCCTAGGAATTCGGGACATCGCTGAAGCTTTCTTT. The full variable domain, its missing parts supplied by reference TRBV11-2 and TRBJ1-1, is EAGVAQSPRYKIIEKRQSVAFWCNPISGHATLYWYQQILGQGPKLLIQFQNNGVVDDSQLPKDRFSAERLKGVDSTLKIQPAKLEDSAVYLCASSLGIRDIAEAFFGQGTRLTVV.

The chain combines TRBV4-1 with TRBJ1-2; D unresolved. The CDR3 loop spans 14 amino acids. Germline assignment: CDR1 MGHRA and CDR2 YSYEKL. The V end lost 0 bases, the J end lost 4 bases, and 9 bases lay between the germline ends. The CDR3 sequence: CASSQDVRSYGYTF. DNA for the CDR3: TGCGCCAGCAGCCAAGATGTACGGAGCTATGGCTACACCTTC.

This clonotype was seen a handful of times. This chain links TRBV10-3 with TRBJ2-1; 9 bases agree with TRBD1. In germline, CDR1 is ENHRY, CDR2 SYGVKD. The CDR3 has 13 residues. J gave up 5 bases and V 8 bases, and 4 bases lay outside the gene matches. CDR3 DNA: TGTGCCATCTGGACAGGGGAAAACAATGAGCAGTTCTTC. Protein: CAIWTGENNEQFF.

The CDR3 reads CASSPGQTTEAFF. Written as DNA, the CDR3 is TGTGCCAGCTCACCGGGACAGACCACTGAAGCTTTCTTT. The V gene is TRBV18, the J gene TRBJ1-1, with TRBD1 matching over 7 bases. The V and J ends lost 3 bases and 4 bases, in that order; junction bases with no gene match: 2. This CDR3 has 13 residues. Germline V gives CDR1 KGHSH, CDR2 LQKENI.

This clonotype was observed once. CDR3 DNA sequence: TGCAGTGCTAGATGGCGGGGATCCTACGAGCAGTACTTC. Translation gives CSARWRGSYEQYF. This chain joins TRBV20-1 and TRBJ2-7; the D gene is possibly TRBD2 (6 bases). Germline V gene data show CDR1 as DFQATT and CDR2 as SNEGSKA (reference sequence). The CDR3 length is 13 residues. Trimming took off 2 bases at V and 1 base at J, with 9 bases between the two ends.

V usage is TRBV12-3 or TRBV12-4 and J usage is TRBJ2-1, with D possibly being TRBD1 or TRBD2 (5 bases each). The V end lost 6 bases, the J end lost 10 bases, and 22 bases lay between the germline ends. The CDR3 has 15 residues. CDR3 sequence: CASRPLVGVGREQFF. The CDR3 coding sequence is TGTGCCAGCAGACCCCTAGTGGGGGTTGGTAGAGAGCAGTTCTTC.

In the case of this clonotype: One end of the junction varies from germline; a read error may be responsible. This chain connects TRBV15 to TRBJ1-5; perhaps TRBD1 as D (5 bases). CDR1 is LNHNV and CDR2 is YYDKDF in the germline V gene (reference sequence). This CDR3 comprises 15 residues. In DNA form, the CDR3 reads TGTGCCTCCAGCAGAACAGGTAGCGGCAATCAGCCCCAGCATTTT. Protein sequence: CASSRTGSGNQPQHF. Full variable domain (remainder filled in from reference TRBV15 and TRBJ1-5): DAMVIQNPRYQVTQFGKPVTLSCSQTLNHNVMYWYQQKSSQAPKLLFHYYDKDFNNEADTPDNFQSRRPNTSFCFLDIRSPGLGDTAMYLCASSRTGSGNQPQHFGDGTRLSIL.

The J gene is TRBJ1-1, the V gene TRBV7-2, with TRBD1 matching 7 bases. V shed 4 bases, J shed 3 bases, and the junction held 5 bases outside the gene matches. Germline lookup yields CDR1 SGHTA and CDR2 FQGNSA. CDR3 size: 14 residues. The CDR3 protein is CASSSRQGYTEAFF. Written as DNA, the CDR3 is TGTGCCAGCAGCTCCCGACAGGGTTACACTGAAGCTTTCTTT.

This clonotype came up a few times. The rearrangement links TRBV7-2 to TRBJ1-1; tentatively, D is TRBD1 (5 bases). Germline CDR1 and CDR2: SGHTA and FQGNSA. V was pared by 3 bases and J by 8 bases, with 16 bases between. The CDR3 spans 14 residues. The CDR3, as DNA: TGTGCCAGCAGCTTCGAGTCCTCCGGGACGGAAGCTTTCTTT. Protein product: CASSFESSGTEAFF.

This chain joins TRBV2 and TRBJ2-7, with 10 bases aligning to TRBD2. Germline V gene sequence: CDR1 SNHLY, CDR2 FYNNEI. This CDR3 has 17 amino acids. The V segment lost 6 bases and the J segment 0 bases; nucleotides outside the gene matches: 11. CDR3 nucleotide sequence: TGTGCCAGCAGGCTACAACTAGCGGGGAAAAGCTCCTACGAGCAGTACTTC. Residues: CASRLQLAGKSSYEQYF.

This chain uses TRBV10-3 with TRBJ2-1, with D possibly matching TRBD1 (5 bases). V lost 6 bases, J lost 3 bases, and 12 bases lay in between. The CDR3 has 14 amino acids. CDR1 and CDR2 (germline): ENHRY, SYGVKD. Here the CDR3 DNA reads TGTGCCATCAGGCAGGGAACTGACTACAATGAGCAGTTCTTC. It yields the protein CAIRQGTDYNEQFF.

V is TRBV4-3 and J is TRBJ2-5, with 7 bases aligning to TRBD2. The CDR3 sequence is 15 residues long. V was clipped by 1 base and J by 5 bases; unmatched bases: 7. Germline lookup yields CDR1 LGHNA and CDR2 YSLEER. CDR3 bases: TGCGCCAGCAGCCAAGGATCTTGGGGAGGGGAGACCCAGTACTTC. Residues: CASSQGSWGGETQYF.

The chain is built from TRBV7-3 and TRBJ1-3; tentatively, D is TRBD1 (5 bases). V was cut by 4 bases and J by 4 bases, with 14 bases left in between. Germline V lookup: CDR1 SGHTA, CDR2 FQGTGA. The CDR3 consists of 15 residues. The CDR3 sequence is CASSSQGSRGNTIYF. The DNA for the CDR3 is TGTGCCAGCAGCTCGCAGGGAAGTCGGGGAAACACCATATATTTT.

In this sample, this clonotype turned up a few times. CDR3 in amino acids: CASSLGLHEQYF. The CDR3 bases are TGTGCCAGCAGCTTAGGGCTGCACGAGCAGTACTTC. The chain couples TRBV7-9 to TRBJ2-7, with D hard to call. Looked up from germline, CDR1 is SEHNR and CDR2 is FQNEAQ (reference sequence). This CDR3 has 12 residues. The V end was cut by 1 base, the J end by 5 bases, with 6 bases between.

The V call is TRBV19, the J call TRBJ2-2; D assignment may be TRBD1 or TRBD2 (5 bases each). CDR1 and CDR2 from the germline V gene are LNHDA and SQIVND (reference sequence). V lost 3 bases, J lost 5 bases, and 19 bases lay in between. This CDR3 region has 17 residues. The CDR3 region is CASSMGDPRGRTGELFF. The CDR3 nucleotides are TGTGCCAGTAGTATGGGGGATCCAAGAGGACGAACCGGGGAGCTGTTTTTT. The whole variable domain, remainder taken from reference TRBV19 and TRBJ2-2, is DGGITQSPKYLFRKEGQNVTLSCEQNLNHDAMYWYRQDPGQGLRLIYYSQIVNDFQKGDIAEGYSVSREKKESFPLTVTSAQKNPTAFYLCASSMGDPRGRTGELFFGEGSRLTVL.

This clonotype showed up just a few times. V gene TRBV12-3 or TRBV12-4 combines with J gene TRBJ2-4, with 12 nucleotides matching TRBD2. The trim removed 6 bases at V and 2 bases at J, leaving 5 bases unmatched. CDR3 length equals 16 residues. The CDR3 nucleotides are TGTGCCAGCAGCCGTGGACTAGCGGGGTCCAAAAACATTCAGTACTTC. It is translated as CASSRGLAGSKNIQYF.

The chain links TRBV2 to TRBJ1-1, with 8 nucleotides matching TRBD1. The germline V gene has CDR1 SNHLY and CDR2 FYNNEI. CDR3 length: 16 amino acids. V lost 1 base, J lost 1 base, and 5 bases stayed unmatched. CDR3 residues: CASSEVQGAPNTEAFF. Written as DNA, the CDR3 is TGTGCCAGCAGTGAAGTTCAGGGGGCACCGAACACTGAAGCTTTCTTT.

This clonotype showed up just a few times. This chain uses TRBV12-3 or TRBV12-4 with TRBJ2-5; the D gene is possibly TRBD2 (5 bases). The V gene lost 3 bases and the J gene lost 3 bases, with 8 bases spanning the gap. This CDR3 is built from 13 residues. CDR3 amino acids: CASSFWREETQYF. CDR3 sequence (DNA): TGTGCCAGCAGTTTCTGGCGGGAAGAGACCCAGTACTTC.

CDR3 DNA: TGCGCCAGCAGCTTGAGCGACGGGGAGCTGTTTTTT. Its protein is CASSLSDGELFF. The chain combines TRBV5-1 with TRBJ2-2; D is uncertain. This CDR3 is 12 amino acids long. Germline V gene data show CDR1 as SGHRS and CDR2 as YFSETQ. Trimming took 1 base from V and 7 from J, leaving 5 bases between them.

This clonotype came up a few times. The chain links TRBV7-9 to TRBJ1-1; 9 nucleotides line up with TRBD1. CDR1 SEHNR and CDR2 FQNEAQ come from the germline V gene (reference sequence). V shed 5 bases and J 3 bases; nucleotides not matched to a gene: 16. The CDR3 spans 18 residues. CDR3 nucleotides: TGTGCCAGCAGCCCAGAGGTGGGGATGACAGGGGGTGACACTGAAGCTTTCTTT. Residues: CASSPEVGMTGGDTEAFF.